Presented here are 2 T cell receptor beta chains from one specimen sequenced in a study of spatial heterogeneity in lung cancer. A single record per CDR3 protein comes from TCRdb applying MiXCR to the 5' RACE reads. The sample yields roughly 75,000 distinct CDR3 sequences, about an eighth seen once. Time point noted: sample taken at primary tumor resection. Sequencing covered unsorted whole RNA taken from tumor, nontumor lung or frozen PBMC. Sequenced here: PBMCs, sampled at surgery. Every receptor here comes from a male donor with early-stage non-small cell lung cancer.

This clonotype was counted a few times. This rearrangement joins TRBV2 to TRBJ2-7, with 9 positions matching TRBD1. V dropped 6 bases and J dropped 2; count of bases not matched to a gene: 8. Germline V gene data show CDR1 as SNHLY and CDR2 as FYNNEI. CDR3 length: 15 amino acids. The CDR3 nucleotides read TGTGCCAGCAGCCCTGGGACAGGGCTAACCTACGAGCAGTACTTC. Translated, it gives CASSPGTGLTYEQYF.

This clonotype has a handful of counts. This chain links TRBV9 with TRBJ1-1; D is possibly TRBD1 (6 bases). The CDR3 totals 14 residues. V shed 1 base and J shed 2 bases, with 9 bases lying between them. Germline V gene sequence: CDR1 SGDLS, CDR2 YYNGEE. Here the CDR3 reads CASSVWGRNTEAFF. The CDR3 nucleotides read TGTGCCAGCAGCGTATGGGGGCGAAACACTGAAGCTTTCTTT.